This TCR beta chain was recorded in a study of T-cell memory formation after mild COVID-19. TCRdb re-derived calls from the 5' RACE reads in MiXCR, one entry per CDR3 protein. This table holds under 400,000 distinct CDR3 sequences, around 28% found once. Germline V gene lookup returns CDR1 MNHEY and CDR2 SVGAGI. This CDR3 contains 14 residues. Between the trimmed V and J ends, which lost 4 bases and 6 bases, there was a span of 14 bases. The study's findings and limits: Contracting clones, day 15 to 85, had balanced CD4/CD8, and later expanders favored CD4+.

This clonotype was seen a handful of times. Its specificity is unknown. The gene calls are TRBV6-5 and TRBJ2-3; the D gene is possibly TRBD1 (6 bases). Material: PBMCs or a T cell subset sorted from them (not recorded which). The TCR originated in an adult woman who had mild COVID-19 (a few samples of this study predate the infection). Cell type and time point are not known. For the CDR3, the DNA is TGTGCCAGCAGTTTTAGAGACAGGTCGGATACGCAGTATTTT. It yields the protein CASSFRDRSDTQYF.